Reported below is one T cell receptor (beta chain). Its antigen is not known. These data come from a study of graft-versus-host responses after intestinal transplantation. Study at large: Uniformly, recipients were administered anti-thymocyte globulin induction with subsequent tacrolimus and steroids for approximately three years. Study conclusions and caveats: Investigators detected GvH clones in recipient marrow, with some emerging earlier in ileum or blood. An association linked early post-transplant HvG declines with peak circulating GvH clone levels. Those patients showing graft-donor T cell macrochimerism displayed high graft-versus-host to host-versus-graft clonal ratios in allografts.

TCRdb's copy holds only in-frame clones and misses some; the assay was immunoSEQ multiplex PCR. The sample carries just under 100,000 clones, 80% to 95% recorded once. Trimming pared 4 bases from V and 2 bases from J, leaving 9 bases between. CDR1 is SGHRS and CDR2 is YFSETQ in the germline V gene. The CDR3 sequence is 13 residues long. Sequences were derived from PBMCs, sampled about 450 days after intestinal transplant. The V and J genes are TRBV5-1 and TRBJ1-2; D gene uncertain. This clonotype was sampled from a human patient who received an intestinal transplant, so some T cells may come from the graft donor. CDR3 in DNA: TGCGCCAGCAGCCGTGACCCCAACTATGGCTACACCTTC. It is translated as CASSRDPNYGYTF.